The rows below give T cell receptor beta chains drawn from one sample of a study of blood T cell repertoires in COVID-19. The assay was immunoSEQ multiplex PCR, and TCRdb's table has in-frame clones only and misses some. The table has over 50,000 clones, around 80% seen once. Sequencing input: peripheral blood. The receptors shown here come from a man older than 75 with acute or convalescent COVID-19. CDR3s include the opening cysteine and the closing phenylalanine or tryptophan. The order of the fields is J gene, CDR3 length, D gene, clone size, V gene, CDR3 protein, CDR3 DNA. The D gene is left open where the match is weak. A clone size is listed for some rows: how often the clone was seen (once, few, many), or a class if it is expanded.

j_gene: TRBJ2-5
len: 15
d_gene: -
abundance: -
v_gene: TRBV5-6
CDR3aa: CASSLEPALKETQYF
CDR3nt: TGTGCCAGCAGCTTGGAACCAGCGCTCAAAGAGACCCAGTACTTC

j_gene: TRBJ2-1
len: 13
d_gene: TRBD2
abundance: -
v_gene: TRBV5-1
CDR3aa: CASRTSGRPEQFF
CDR3nt: TGCGCCAGCAGGACTAGCGGGAGGCCTGAGCAGTTCTTC

j_gene: TRBJ2-7
len: 15
d_gene: TRBD1
abundance: -
v_gene: TRBV28
CDR3aa: CASSPPGQGDYEQYF
CDR3nt: TGTGCCAGCAGTCCACCGGGACAGGGAGACTACGAGCAGTACTTC

j_gene: TRBJ1-2
len: 14
d_gene: -
abundance: -
v_gene: TRBV4-2
CDR3aa: CASSQEGASYGYTF
CDR3nt: TGTGCCAGCAGCCAAGAGGGGGCCTCCTATGGCTACACCTTC

j_gene: TRBJ2-3
len: 14
d_gene: TRBD1
abundance: -
v_gene: TRBV5-1
CDR3aa: CASSWGTGEDTQYF
CDR3nt: TGCGCCAGCAGCTGGGGGACAGGGGAGGATACGCAGTATTTT

j_gene: TRBJ2-7
len: 11
d_gene: -
abundance: -
v_gene: TRBV29-1
CDR3aa: CSVGFPGEQYF
CDR3nt: TGCAGCGTTGGATTCCCGGGGGAACAGTACTTC

j_gene: TRBJ2-2
len: 15
d_gene: -
abundance: -
v_gene: TRBV5-1
CDR3aa: CASSAAGFNTGELFF
CDR3nt: TGCGCCAGCAGCGCCGCAGGGTTCAACACCGGGGAGCTGTTTTTT

j_gene: TRBJ2-1
len: 16
d_gene: TRBD2
abundance: once
v_gene: TRBV18
CDR3aa: CASSRSTSGRVNEQFF
CDR3nt: TGTGCCAGCTCACGTTCGACTAGCGGGAGGGTCAATGAGCAGTTCTTC

j_gene: TRBJ2-7
len: 14
d_gene: TRBD2
abundance: -
v_gene: TRBV30
CDR3aa: CASSRGGDSYEQYF
CDR3nt: TGTGCCTCCTCCCGCGGGGGAGACTCCTACGAGCAGTACTTC

j_gene: TRBJ2-1
len: 16
d_gene: TRBD2
abundance: -
v_gene: TRBV3-1/TRBV3-2
CDR3aa: CASSRRFSGTYNEQFF
CDR3nt: TGTGCCAGCAGCCGCCGGTTCAGCGGGACCTACAATGAGCAGTTCTTC

j_gene: TRBJ2-3
len: 15
d_gene: TRBD2
abundance: once
v_gene: TRBV7-3
CDR3aa: CASSSRGDSTDTQYF
CDR3nt: TGTGCCAGCAGCTCCCGGGGGGACAGCACAGATACGCAGTATTTT

j_gene: TRBJ2-1
len: 18
d_gene: TRBD2
abundance: -
v_gene: TRBV7-9
CDR3aa: CASSSVGGEANSYNEQFF
CDR3nt: TGTGCCAGCAGCTCAGTTGGGGGGGAGGCCAACTCCTACAATGAGCAGTTCTTC

j_gene: TRBJ1-5
len: 15
d_gene: -
abundance: -
v_gene: TRBV4-3
CDR3aa: CASSQDREGGQPQHF
CDR3nt: TGCGCCAGCAGCCAAGATCGGGAAGGGGGACAGCCCCAGCATTTT

j_gene: TRBJ2-7
len: 15
d_gene: TRBD2
abundance: -
v_gene: TRBV6-2/TRBV6-3
CDR3aa: CASSPGLAFTYEQYF
CDR3nt: TGTGCCAGCAGCCCCGGACTAGCGTTTACCTACGAGCAGTACTTC

j_gene: TRBJ2-1
len: 15
d_gene: -
abundance: -
v_gene: TRBV27
CDR3aa: CASSLNRDTYNEQFF
CDR3nt: TGTGCCAGCAGCCTAAACAGGGATACTTACAATGAGCAGTTCTTC